A single T cell receptor (beta chain) is shown here with its context. No cognate antigen has been identified for it. No much larger clone exists at a distance of one base, and base qualities are not known. In total, fewer than 750 healthy bone marrow donors made up the cohort. At the time of sampling, all cohort members were nominally healthy, though unrecorded immune exposures were likely present. The donor tested CMV seropositive and was one of the 289 seropositive cohort members. Each donor provided a peripheral blood sample, and peripheral blood mononuclear cells were used for TCR beta sequencing. The Qiagen DNeasy Blood Extraction Kit was used to extract genomic DNA from the blood cell samples. For this chain, trimming is 0 bases at the V end and 0 bases at the J end, and the number of junction bases without a gene match is 1. The CDR3 sequence holds 15 residues, the cysteine and phenylalanine included. Only CDR3 DNA remains: 45 bases, in frame from the first base. CDR1 and CDR2, per the germline V gene, are SGHTS and YDEGEE.

This sample stems from a study of cytomegalovirus exposure and HLA in healthy donors (dated by TCRdb to about 2017). For the study in its entirety: An earlier analysis of several hundred of the donors reported approximately 260 Gb of sequence data and about 120 million unique TCR beta sequences obtained from around 170 million T cells. An early release covering about 600 HLA-typed donors comprised about 300 gigabases of sequencing data and tens of millions of unique TCR sequences. A handful of DR-DQ haplotypes were handled as single units for association and clustering because linkage in the cohort was strong. The study used immunosequencing to profile the T cell repertoires of around 600 subjects and linked those repertoires to cytomegalovirus serostatus. Every discovery cohort repertoire had been produced on one sequencing platform. To decide whether each TCR beta V gene segment behaved as functional or pseudogenic, an earlier analysis of some 600 of the donors relied on high-throughput TCR beta sequencing. The study aimed to test whether cataloging public T cell receptors could reveal signatures of past pathogen exposure. HLA typing covered class I and class II loci at four-digit resolution. Donor age, sex, ethnicity and CMV serostatus were compiled alongside the repertoire data. The number of donors typed differed by locus, with about 629-640 for A, B, C, DRB1 and DQB1, over 500 for DQA1, 600 to 610 for DPA1, and approximately 470 for DPB1. Among about 400 genotyped donors of the cohort, an average of approximately 240,000 unique TCR beta nucleotide sequences was sequenced per donor, of which 15% to 20% were non-productive. To predict cytomegalovirus infection status, the study combined high-throughput TCR immunosequencing, statistical association of individual TCRs with disease status, and machine learning. Along with the roughly 670-subject first cohort, a separate validation cohort of some 130 different subjects was used. The later analysis used no new phenotypic data to find candidate immune exposures, relying instead on TCR beta sequences and their occurrence across donors. A later analysis re-examined previously published TCR beta repertoires from 500 to 700 donors and added high-resolution HLA genotyping to investigate patterns of TCR occurrence. Genome-wide SNP genotypes for about 60% of the roughly 670 donors were used in a later genetic analysis, which treated that subset as a discovery cohort. Among the roughly 400 genotyped donors, around 81% belonged to the genetic ancestry cluster associated with self-reported Caucasian donors.

General findings and caveats noted by the study authors: A total of some 180 TCR beta chains were listed by the study as associated with cytomegalovirus. The cohort was sequenced for TCR beta chains only, and without alpha or paired-chain data the features that could be detected were limited. Strong co-occurrence of HLA alleles, especially DR and DQ, made assigning TCR associations to individual alleles difficult. Several of the top co-occurrence clusters appeared to be linked to parvovirus B19, influenza, CMV and Epstein-Barr virus, according to a later analysis. Because some donors lacked HLA typing at each locus, the association tests relied only on the typed subset. A later analysis found that HLA-associated TCR beta chains were more clonally expanded and had lower generation probabilities than equally common non-associated chains. A further reported finding was that TCR beta sequences accurately predicted the HLA-A and HLA-B alleles for most subjects in the first cohort. In an earlier analysis of some 550 of the donors, most TCR beta V segments were observed in productive rearrangements about 90% or about 30% of the time, broadly matching IMGT annotations. The 87-base-pair reads could not distinguish some IMGT-functional V segments, including TRBV6-2 and TRBV6-3, so those segments were excluded. Correlated functional status among segregating V segments might be attributable to linkage disequilibrium, but an unknown experimental factor could not be ruled out. The earlier analysis of about 600 of the donors excluded approximately 17 rarely observed V segments, including chromosome 9 orphons, because counts were too low. Most TCR sequences were seen in very few donors, while some public TCRs were found in many individuals. Most CMV-associated TCR beta chains appeared to be HLA-restricted in a later analysis, and the HLA associations seemed to be driven largely by CMV exposure. A later analysis associated about 17,000 TCR beta sequences with specific HLA alleles at a false discovery rate of 0.05. It was suggested by the authors that the approach could potentially be generalized to other disease states and immunological phenotypes. In a later analysis, the rate of TCR association differed among HLA loci, with DRB1 alleles having the most associated TCRs and HLA-C alleles having the fewest. In a later genetic analysis, fewer N-insertions in productive TCRs were reported among donors in an Asian-associated ancestry cluster than the roughly 640-donor mean. CMV serostatus was the only immune exposure information available for the cohort. An association between a missense DCLRE1C variant and V-gene and J-gene trimming of TCR beta chains was found in a later genetic analysis and replicated in an independent cohort. Three of the identified cytomegalovirus-associated TCR beta chains were confirmed in vitro to be specific for cytomegalovirus antigens. A cluster of highly shared sequence variants was judged likely to represent a technical artifact of the sequencing pipeline. Presence/absence analyses assumed roughly uniform sequencing depth across donors, an assumption that may not hold. In both the original and validation cohorts, the classifier was reported to diagnose cytomegalovirus status with high specificity and sensitivity.

Libraries came from the immunoSEQ multiplex PCR assay. For the multiplex PCR, a mixture combining 60 forward primers for TCR Vbeta segments and 13 reverse primers for TCR Jbeta segments was used. The CDR3 region of rearranged TCR beta genes was amplified from genomic DNA with a multiplex PCR assay. On the Illumina HiSeq System, the amplified TCR beta libraries were sequenced as 87-base-pair reads. The paper's data handling went like this. A later analysis counted some 74 million unique TCR beta chains across the 700 or so repertoires, and around 9.9 million of these chains were shared by at least two donors. To remove PCR and sequencing errors, raw reads were error-corrected and collapsed into unique sequences using a nearest-neighbor algorithm that merged closely related sequences. Alignment of CDR3 sequences to IMGT reference sequences was used to assign V, D and J gene segments. For a sequence to be retained, a match of at least six nucleotides was required to both a V gene segment and a J gene segment. Rearrangements were called productive when the CDR3 lacked stop codons and stayed in frame with V and J; all others were non-productive. Following IMGT convention, CDR3 was defined as the stretch from the second conserved V-encoded cysteine to the conserved J-encoded phenylalanine. The earlier analysis of about 500 of the donors excluded sequences that lacked an unambiguous match to a single V gene segment. In an earlier analysis of around 600 of the donors, V segments were called functional above 56.7% productive rearrangements and were called segregating when the between-donor standard deviation exceeded 5%. A statistical classification framework was built to diagnose cytomegalovirus status from the catalog of TCR beta chain sequences. A later analysis assigned V and J genes by comparing TCR nucleotide sequences with IMGT/GENE-DB human TR gene sequences. Using the TCRdist pipeline, a later analysis assigned CDR3 sequences along with most-parsimonious VDJ recombination scenarios. In a later analysis, every TCR beta chain was defined by the combination of its CDR3 amino acid sequence and its V-gene family, and reads without a unique V-gene family were dropped. To address suspected cross-contamination and a sequencing artifact, a later analysis removed around 590 highly shared, low-generation-probability nucleotide sequences. In a later analysis, a clonal expansion index for each public chain was calculated from normalized within-repertoire ranks of inferred template counts. In a later analysis, generation probabilities were computed using a VDJ recombination model fitted to out-of-frame rearrangements, and the results were checked against IGoR. In a later analysis, hypergeometric tests were used to score TCR-TCR, TCR-HLA and TCR-CMV co-occurrence, with a repertoire-size bias correction applied to TCR pairs. To estimate false discovery rates, a later analysis permuted the HLA or CMV assignments 20 times. In a later analysis, co-occurring TCRs were grouped with DBSCAN, and TCRdist sequence similarity was added when clustering was performed within HLA-allele-positive subsets. Co-occurrence clustering excluded repertoires with fewer than 30,000 or more than 120,000 public chains, plus five with anomalous nucleotide sharing. TCRdb took this table from immuneACCESS and kept in-frame rearrangements with V and J called. Such tables lack part of the clones; where checked against another copy, unresolved V genes explain under half of the gap, and the rest is unexplained. That table furnishes V, J and clone size, whereas the DNA furnished D and trimming. This sample is represented by roughly 150,000 clones; 70% to 90% of them were singletons. The ten largest clones add up to 2% to 3% of the sample.

The rearrangement joined TRBV5-8 to TRBJ2-3, and 7 junction bases match TRBD1. This sequence originates from a man in his thirties or forties in good health and CMV-seropositive. Sequencing was carried out using PBMCs. The CDR3 reads CASSLAGGSTDTQYF. The DNA is as follows: TGTGCCAGCAGCTTGGCAGGGGGTAGCACAGATACGCAGTATTTT.